This T cell receptor (beta chain) was profiled in a study of shared clonotypes between healthy human individuals. Overall study: The donor pool was made up of two women and a few men aged 18 to 49.

CDR1 and CDR2 from the germline V gene are MDHEN and SYDVKM. This CDR3 contains 13 residues. V was trimmed by 6 bases and J by 2 bases, leaving 11 bases between them. This clone was recorded once. The sample has other DNA sequences that encode this CDR3 too. Each subset's genomic DNA was shared equally among a number of immunoSEQ plates. Sequencing used immunoSEQ multiplex PCR; TCRdb keeps in-frame clones, though not all of them. The sample carries fewer than 600,000 clones, 79% recorded once. The rearrangement links TRBV28 to TRBJ2-7; TRBD2 might be the D (6 bases). The sequencing input was PBMCs. The clonotype was recovered from a middle-aged woman in good health. Some clones in this sample may be carry-over from other donors' samples. The CDR3 region has the DNA TGTGCCAGCAGCCGGGACTCACCCTACGAGCAGTACTTC. This codes for CASSRDSPYEQYF.